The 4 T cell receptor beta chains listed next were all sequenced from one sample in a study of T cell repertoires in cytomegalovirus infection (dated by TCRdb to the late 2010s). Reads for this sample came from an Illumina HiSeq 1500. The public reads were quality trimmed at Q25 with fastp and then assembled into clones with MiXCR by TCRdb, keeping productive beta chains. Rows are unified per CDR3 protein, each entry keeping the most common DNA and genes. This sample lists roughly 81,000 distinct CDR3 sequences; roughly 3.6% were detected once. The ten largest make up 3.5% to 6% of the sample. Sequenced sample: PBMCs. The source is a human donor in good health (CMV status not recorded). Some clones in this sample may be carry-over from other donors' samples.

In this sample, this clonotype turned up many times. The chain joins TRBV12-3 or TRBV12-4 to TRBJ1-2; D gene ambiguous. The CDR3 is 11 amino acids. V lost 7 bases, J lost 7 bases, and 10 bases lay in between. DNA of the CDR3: TGTGCCAGCACCGTATCCGGTGGCTACACCTTC. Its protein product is CASTVSGGYTF.

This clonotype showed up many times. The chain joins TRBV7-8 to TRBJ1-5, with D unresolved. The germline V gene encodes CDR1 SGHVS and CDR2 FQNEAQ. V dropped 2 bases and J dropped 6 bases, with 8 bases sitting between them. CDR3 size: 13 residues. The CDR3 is CASSLSHLQPQHF. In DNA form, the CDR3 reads TGTGCCAGCAGCTTAAGTCACCTTCAGCCCCAGCATTTT.

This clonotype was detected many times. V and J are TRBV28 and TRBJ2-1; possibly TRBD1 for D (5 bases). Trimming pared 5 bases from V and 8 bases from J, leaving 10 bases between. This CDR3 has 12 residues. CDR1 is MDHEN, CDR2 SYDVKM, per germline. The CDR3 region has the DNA TGTGCCAGCAGTAGAGACAGACATGAGCAGTTCTTC. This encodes CASSRDRHEQFF.

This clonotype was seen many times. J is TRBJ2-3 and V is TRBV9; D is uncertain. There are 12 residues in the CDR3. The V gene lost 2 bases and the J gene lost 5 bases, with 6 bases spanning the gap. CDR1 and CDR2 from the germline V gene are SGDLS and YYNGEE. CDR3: CASSVGEDTQYF. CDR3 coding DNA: TGTGCCAGCAGCGTCGGCGAAGATACGCAGTATTTT.